This T cell receptor (beta chain) was captured in a study of identical twins. Between the trimmed V and J ends, which lost 5 bases and 6 bases, there was a span of 27 bases. The CDR3 covers 18 residues. Germline CDR1 and CDR2: SGHDN and FVKESK. Regarding this clonotype: Its antigen is as yet unknown.

Each donor was a healthy Caucasian. TCRdb re-called the 5' RACE reads through MiXCR, storing one row per CDR3 protein. The table records about 220,000 distinct CDR3 sequences, 6% to 9% of them present only once. Study outcomes and limitations: Insertion counts were lower in abundant cord blood beta clonotypes, a trend that memory repertoires did not show. Beta out-of-frame sequences showed weaker excess twin sharing.

These same records also appear under a second study, on yellow fever vaccine responses in identical twins. That work adds: On the reported evidence, twins' vaccine T cell responses seemed partly convergent and partly personalized.

V usage is TRBV14 and J usage is TRBJ2-3; TRBD2 is a possible D gene (6 bases). This receptor was taken from a young woman in good health. The sequenced sample consisted of memory (CD45RO+) T cells sorted from blood. The CDR3 DNA is TGTGCCAGCAGCTGTCTCGCAGGCGGGACTCGCCCAGAGGATACGCAGTATTTT. Translation gives CASSCLAGGTRPEDTQYF. The full variable domain, completed using reference TRBV14 and TRBJ2-3, is EAGVTQFPSHSVIEKGQTVTLRCDPISGHDNLYWYRRVMGKEIKFLLHFVKESKQDESGMPNNRFLAERTGGTYSTLKVQPAELEDSGVYFCASSCLAGGTRPEDTQYFGPGTRLTVL.